This T cell receptor (beta chain) derives from a study of OX40 agonist ivuxolimab in advanced cancers. Study background: Every patient in dose escalation had hepatocellular carcinoma, melanoma, renal cell or head and neck cancer. Antecedent anti-PD-1, anti-PD-L1 or anti-CTLA-4 therapy was permissible, with over 35% having received some.

TCRdb's table, derived via immunoSEQ multiplex PCR, lists solely in-frame clones and lacks some. Of about 29,000 clones listed, 91% are singletons. V lost 4 bases, J lost 3 bases, and 12 bases lay in between. The CDR3 spans 14 residues. Per the germline V gene, CDR1 is KGHSY and CDR2 is FQNENV. The TCR comes from an adult with an advanced solid tumor such as melanoma, head and neck, liver or kidney cancer. The sequencing used CD4+ or CD8+ T cells sorted from blood, collected in a trial of the OX40 agonist ivuxolimab. The chain recombines TRBV16 with TRBJ1-2; D uncertain. The CDR3 DNA is TGTGCCAGCAGCCCCTCCCTCGGAGACTATGGCTACACCTTC. Translated: CASSPSLGDYGYTF.